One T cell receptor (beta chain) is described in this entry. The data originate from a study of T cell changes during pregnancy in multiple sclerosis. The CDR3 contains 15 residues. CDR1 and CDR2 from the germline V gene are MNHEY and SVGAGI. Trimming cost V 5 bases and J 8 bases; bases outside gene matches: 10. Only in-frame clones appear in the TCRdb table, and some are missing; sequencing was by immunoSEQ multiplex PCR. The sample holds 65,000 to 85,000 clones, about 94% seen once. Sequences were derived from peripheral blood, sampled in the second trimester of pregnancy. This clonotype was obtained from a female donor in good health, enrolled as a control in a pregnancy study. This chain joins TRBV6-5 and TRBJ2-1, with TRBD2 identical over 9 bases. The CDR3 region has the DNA TGTGCCAGCAGTCGCCTGGCGGGAGGGTCTTATGAGCAGTTCTTC. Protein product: CASSRLAGGSYEQFF.